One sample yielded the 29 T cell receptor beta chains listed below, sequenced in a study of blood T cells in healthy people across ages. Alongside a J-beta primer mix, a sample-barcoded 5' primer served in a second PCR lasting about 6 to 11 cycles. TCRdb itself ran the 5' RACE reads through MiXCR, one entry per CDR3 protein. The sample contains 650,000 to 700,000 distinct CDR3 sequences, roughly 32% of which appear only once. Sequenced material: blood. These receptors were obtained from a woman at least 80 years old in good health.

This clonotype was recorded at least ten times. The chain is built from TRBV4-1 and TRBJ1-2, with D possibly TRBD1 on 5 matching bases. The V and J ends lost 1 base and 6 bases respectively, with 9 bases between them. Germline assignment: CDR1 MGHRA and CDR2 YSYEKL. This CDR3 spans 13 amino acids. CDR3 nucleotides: TGCGCCAGCAGCCAAGGATCGGGGGATGGCTACACCTTC. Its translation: CASSQGSGDGYTF.

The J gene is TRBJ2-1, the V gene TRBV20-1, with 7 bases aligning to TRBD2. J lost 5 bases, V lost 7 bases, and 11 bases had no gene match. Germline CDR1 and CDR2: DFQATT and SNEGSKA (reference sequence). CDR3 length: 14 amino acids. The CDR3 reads CSVKRGGVNNEQFF. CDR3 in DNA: TGCAGTGTAAAGCGCGGGGGAGTAAACAATGAGCAGTTCTTC.

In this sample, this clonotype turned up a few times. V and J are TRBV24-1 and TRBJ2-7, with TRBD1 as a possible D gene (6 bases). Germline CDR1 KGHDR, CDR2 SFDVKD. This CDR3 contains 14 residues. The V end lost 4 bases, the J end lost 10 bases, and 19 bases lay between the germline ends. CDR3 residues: CATSDYRVARSQYF. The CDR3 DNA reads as TGTGCCACCAGTGACTACAGGGTCGCGCGGTCCCAGTACTTC.

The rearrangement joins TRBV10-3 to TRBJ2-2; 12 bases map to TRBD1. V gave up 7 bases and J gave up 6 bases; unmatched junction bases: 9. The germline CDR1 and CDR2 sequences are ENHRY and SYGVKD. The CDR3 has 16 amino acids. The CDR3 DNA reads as TGTGCCATCACCAAGGGGACAGGGGGCAAGGCCGGGGAGCTGTTTTTT. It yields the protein CAITKGTGGKAGELFF.

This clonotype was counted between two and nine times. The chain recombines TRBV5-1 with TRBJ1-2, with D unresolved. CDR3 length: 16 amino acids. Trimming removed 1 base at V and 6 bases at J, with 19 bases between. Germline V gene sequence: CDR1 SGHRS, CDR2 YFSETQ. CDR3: CASSLTPGRALNGYTF. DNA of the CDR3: TGCGCCAGCAGCTTGACGCCCGGAAGGGCCCTGAATGGCTACACCTTC.

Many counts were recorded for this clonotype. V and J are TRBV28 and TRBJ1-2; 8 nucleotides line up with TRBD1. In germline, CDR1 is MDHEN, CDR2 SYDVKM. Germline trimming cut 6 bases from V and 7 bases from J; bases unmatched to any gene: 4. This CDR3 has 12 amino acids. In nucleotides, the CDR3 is TGTGCCAGCAGCTACACAGGGGGTGGCTACACCTTC. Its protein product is CASSYTGGGYTF.

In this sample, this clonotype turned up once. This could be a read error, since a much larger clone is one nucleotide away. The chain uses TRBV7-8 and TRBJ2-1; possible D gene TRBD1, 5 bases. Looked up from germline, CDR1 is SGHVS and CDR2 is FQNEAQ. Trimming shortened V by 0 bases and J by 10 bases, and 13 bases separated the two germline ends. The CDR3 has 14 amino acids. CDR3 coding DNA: TGTGCCAGCAGCTTAGCGCTCCGGACACCCGAGCAGTTCTTC. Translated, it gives CASSLALRTPEQFF.

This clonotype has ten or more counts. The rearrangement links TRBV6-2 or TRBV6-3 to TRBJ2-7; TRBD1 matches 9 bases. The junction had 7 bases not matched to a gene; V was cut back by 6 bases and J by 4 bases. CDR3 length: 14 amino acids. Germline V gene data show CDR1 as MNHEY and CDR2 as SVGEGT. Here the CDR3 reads CASRPPGQGYEQYF. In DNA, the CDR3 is TGTGCCAGCAGGCCTCCGGGACAGGGTTACGAGCAGTACTTC.

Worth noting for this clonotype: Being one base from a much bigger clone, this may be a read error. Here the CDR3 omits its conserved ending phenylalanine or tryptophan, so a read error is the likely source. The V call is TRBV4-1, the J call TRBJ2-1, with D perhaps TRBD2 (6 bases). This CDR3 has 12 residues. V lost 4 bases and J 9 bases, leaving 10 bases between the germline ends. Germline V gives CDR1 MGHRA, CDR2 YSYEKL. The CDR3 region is CASSPFSGEQFC. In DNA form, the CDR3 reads TGCGCCAGCAGCCCCTTTAGCGGTGAGCAGTTCTGC.

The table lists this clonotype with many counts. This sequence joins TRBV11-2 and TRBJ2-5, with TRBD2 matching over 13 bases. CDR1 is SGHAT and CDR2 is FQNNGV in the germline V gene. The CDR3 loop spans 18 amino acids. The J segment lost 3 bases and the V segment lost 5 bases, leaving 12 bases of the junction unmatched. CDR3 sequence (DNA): TGTGCCAGCAGCGTCAGACTAGCGGGGGGCGGTCGAGAAGAGACCCAGTACTTC. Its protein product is CASSVRLAGGGREETQYF.

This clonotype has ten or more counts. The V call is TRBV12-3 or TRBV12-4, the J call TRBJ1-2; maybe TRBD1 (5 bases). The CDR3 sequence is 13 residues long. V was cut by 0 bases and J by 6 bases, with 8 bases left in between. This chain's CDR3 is CASSLARGDGYTF. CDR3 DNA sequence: TGTGCCAGCAGTTTAGCGCGAGGGGATGGCTACACCTTC.

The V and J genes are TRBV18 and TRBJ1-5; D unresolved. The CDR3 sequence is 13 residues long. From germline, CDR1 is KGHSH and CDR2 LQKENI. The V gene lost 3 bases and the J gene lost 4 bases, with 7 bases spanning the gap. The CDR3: CASSPSRNQPQHF. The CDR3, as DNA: TGTGCCAGCTCACCCTCTAGGAATCAGCCCCAGCATTTT.

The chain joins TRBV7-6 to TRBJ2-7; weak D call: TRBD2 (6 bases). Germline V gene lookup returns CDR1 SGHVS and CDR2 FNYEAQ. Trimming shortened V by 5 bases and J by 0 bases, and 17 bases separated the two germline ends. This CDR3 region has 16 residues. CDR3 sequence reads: CASSPGVGRRSYEQYF. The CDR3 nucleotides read TGTGCCAGCAGCCCAGGCGTGGGGAGGCGCTCCTACGAGCAGTACTTC.

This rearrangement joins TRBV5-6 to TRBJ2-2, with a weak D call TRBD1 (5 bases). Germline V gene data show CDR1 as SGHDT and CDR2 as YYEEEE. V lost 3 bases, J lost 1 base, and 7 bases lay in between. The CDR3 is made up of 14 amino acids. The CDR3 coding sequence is TGTGCCAGCAGCTGGCAGGGGAACACCGGGGAGCTGTTTTTT. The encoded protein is CASSWQGNTGELFF.

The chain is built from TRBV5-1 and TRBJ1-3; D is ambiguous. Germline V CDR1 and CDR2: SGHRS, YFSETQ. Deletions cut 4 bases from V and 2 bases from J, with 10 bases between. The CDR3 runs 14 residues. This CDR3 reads CASSVTDTGNTIYF. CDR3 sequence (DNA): TGCGCCAGCAGCGTGACGGATACTGGAAACACCATATATTTT.

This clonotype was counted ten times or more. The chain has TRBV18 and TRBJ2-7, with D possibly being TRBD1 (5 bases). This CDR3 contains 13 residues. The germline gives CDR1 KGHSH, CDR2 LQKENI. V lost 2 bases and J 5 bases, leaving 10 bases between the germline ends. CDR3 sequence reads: CASSPRQGHEQYF. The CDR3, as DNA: TGTGCCAGCTCACCAAGGCAGGGCCACGAGCAGTACTTC.

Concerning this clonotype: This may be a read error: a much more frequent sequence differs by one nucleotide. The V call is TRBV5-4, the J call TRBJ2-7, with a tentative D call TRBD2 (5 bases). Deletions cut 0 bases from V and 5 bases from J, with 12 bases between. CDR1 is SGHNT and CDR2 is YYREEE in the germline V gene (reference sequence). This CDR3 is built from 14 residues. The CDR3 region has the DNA TGTGCCAGCAGCTTGGACGGGGTACCCAACGAGCAGTACTTC. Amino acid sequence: CASSLDGVPNEQYF.

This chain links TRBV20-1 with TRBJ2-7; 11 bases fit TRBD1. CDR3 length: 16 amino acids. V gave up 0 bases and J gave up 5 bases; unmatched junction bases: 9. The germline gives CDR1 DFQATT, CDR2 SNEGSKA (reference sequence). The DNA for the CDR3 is TGCAGTGCTAGAGATCTCCTTGGACAGGGGGCGGACGAGCAGTACTTC. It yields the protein CSARDLLGQGADEQYF.

The chain's CDR3 is CASSFRTAGGVYNEQFF. CDR3 nucleotide sequence: TGTGCCAGCAGCTTTAGAACGGCCGGGGGGGTCTACAATGAGCAGTTCTTC. The chain joins TRBV7-2 to TRBJ2-1; 8 bases line up with TRBD2. Looked up from germline, CDR1 is SGHTA and CDR2 is FQGNSA. The CDR3 runs to 17 residues. Trimming at V came to 3 bases and at J to 3 bases, leaving 10 bases not matched to a gene.

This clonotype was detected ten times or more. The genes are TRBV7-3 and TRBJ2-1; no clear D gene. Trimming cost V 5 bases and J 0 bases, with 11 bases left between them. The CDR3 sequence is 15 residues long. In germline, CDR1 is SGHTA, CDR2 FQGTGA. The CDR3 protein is CASSPTPSSYNEQFF. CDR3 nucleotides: TGTGCCAGCAGCCCAACACCTAGCTCCTACAATGAGCAGTTCTTC. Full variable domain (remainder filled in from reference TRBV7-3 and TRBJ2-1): GAGVSQTPSNKVTEKGKYVELRCDPISGHTALYWYRQSLGQGPEFLIYFQGTGAADDSGLPNDRFFAVRPEGSVSTLKIQRTERGDSAVYLCASSPTPSSYNEQFFGPGTRLTVL.

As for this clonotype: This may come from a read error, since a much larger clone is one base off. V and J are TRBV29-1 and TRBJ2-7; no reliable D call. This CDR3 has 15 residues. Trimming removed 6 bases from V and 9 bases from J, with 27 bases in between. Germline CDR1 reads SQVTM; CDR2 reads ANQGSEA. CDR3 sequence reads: CSVVLQRSASGVQYF. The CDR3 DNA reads TGCAGCGTCGTGCTGCAGAGGAGCGCCTCCGGCGTGCAGTACTTC.

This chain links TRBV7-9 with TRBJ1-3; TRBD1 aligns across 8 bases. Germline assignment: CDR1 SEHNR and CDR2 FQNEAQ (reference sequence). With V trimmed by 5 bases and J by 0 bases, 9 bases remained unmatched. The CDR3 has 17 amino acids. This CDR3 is CASSPGTGEFSGNTIYF. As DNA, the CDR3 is TGTGCCAGCAGCCCCGGGACAGGTGAATTCTCTGGAAACACCATATATTTT. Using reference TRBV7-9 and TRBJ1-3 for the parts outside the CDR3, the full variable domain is DTGVSQNPRHKITKRGQNVTFRCDPISEHNRLYWYRQTLGQGPEFLTYFQNEAQLEKSRLLSDRFSAERPKGSFSTLEIQRTEQGDSAMYLCASSPGTGEFSGNTIYFGEGSWLTVV.

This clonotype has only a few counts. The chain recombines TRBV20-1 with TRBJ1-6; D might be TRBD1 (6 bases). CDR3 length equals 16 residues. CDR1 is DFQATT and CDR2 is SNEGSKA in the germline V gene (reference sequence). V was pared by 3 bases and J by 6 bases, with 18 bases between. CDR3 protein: CSARERGASCNSPLHF. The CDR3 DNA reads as TGCAGTGCTAGGGAGAGGGGGGCGAGCTGTAATTCACCCCTCCACTTT.

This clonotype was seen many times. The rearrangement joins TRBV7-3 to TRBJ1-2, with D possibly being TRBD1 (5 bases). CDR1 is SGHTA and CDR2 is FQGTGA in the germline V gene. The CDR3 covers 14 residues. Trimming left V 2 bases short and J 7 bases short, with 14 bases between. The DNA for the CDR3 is TGTGCCAGCAGCTTAGGTCCAGGGCTTAGTGGCTACACCTTC. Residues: CASSLGPGLSGYTF. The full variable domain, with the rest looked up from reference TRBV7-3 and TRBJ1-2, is GAGVSQTPSNKVTEKGKYVELRCDPISGHTALYWYRQSLGQGPEFLIYFQGTGAADDSGLPNDRFFAVRPEGSVSTLKIQRTERGDSAVYLCASSLGPGLSGYTFGSGTRLTVV.

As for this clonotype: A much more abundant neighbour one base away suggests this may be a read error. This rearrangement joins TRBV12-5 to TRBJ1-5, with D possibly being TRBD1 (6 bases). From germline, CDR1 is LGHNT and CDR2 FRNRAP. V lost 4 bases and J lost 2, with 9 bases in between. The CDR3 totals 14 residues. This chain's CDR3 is CASGWEGGNQPQHF. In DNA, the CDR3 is TGTGCTAGTGGTTGGGAGGGGGGCAATCAGCCCCAGCATTTT.

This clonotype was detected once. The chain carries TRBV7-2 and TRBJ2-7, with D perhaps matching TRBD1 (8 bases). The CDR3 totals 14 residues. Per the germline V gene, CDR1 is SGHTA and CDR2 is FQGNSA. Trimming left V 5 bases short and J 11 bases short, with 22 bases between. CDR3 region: CASSHQGAGETKYF. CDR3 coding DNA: TGTGCCAGCAGCCACCAGGGGGCGGGAGAGACCAAGTACTTC.

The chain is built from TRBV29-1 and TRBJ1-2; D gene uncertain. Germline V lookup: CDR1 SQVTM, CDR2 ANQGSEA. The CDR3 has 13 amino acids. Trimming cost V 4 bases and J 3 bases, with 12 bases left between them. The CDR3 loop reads CSVGRRDYYGYTF. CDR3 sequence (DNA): TGCAGCGTTGGGAGGCGGGATTACTATGGCTACACCTTC.

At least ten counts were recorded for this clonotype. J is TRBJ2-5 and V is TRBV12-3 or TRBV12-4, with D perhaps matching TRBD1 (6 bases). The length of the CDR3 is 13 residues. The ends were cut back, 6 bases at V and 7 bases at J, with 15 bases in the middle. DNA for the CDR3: TGTGCCAGCAGGAAACAGGGAGAGGTGACCCAGTACTTC. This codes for CASRKQGEVTQYF.

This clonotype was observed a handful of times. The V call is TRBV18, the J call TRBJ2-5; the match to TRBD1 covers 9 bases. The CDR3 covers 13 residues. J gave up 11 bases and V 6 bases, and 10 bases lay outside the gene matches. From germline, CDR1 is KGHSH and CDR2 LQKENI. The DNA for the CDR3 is TGTGCCAGCTCGCCTGACAGGGGGGGGGAGCAGTACTTC. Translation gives CASSPDRGGEQYF.